This T cell receptor beta chain is drawn from a study of blood T cells in healthy people across ages. The CDR3 totals 14 residues. The V gene lost 6 bases and the J gene lost 9 bases, with 18 bases spanning the gap. PCR was performed a second time for about 6 to 12 cycles using a sample-barcoded 5' primer and a J-beta primer mix. One entry per CDR3 protein results from TCRdb running MiXCR on the 5' RACE reads. Of about 900,000 distinct CDR3 sequences in the sample, roughly 43% are singletons; the top ten hold 10% to 15%. Donation came from healthy Caucasian individuals in Russia who were aged about 6 to 95.

Material for sequencing was blood. The sequence was collected from a man aged 30 to 45 in good health. The V and J genes are TRBV12-3 or TRBV12-4 and TRBJ2-4; TRBD2 might be the D (6 bases). In DNA form, the CDR3 reads TGTGCCAGCAGGGCCCCCTCAGGGAGGAGCATTCAGTACTTC. Translating gives CASRAPSGRSIQYF.